The sample holds many counts of the clone carrying this T cell receptor beta chain. This record belongs to a study of human T cells and chemical hapten exposure. This CDR3 has 14 amino acids. Trimming cost V 3 bases and J 4 bases; bases outside gene matches: 3. Germline V gives CDR1 MGHRA, CDR2 YSYEKL. Individual cDNA molecules each carried unique molecular identifiers attached by the library. TCRdb itself ran the RACE reads through MiXCR, one entry per CDR3 protein. The sample holds roughly 380,000 distinct CDR3 sequences, around 4.8% seen once. As for time point: patch test 1, 2 weeks after DPC sensitization. Treatment here: therapeutic diphenylcyclopropenone sensitization with weekly scalp DPC.

The J gene is TRBJ1-2, the V gene TRBV4-1; 9 nucleotides match TRBD1. The origin of this receptor is a woman aged 45-65 years with alopecia areata. Some clones in this sample may be carry-over from other donors' samples. The sample consisted of whole blood, taken in connection with sensitization to the hapten diphenylcyclopropenone (DPC). The CDR3 DNA reads as TGCGCCAGCAGCCAGGAACAGGGGGCCTATGGCTACACCTTC. Protein: CASSQEQGAYGYTF.